Listed here are 20 T cell receptor beta chains from one sample, sequenced in a study of blood T cells in healthy people across ages. Then a second PCR, running about 7 to 11 cycles, was carried out with a sample-barcoded 5' primer and a J-beta primer mix. In TCRdb, the 5' RACE reads were re-called with MiXCR into one record per CDR3 protein. In the table there are about 780,000 distinct CDR3 sequences, approximately 24% of which are singletons. These data are also associated with another study on T cells of mothers and their children.

The specimen sequenced was blood. These receptor sequences come from a boy aged 5 to 17 in good health.

As concerns this clonotype: At one of its ends the junction is not consistent with the germline gene, which may arise from a read error. The chain links TRBV5-1 to TRBJ2-5; D possibly matches TRBD1 or TRBD2 (6 bases each). The germline CDR1 and CDR2 sequences are SGHRS and YFSETQ. There are 11 residues in the CDR3. The CDR3 nucleotides read TGCGCCAGCAGCCCGGGGGTGAGGGGGTTCTTC. It specifies CASSPGVRGFF.

This clonotype showed up just a few times. The gene calls are TRBV7-9 and TRBJ2-3; no definite D call. Between the trimmed V and J ends, which lost 2 bases and 0 bases, there was a span of 15 bases. The CDR3 length is 17 residues. Germline loops: CDR1 SEHNR, CDR2 FQNEAQ (reference sequence). The CDR3 DNA follows: TGTGCCAGCAGCTTAATTTCCCGGGCTATGAGCACAGATACGCAGTATTTT. Its translation: CASSLISRAMSTDTQYF.

There are a few counts of this clonotype. The rearrangement joins TRBV2 to TRBJ2-5; unclear D gene. With 6 bases removed from V and 5 bases from J, the gap between germline ends came to 7 bases. Germline values: CDR1 SNHLY, CDR2 FYNNEI. This CDR3 comprises 11 residues. In DNA, the CDR3 is TGTGCCAGCAGGCCCGGCGAGACCCAGTACTTC. Amino acids: CASRPGETQYF.

This clonotype was detected a few times. V gene TRBV3-1 combines with J gene TRBJ1-3; D perhaps matches TRBD1 (5 bases). Trimming took off 1 base at V and 2 bases at J, with 6 bases between the two ends. CDR3 size: 14 residues. CDR1 is LGHDT and CDR2 is YNNKEL in the germline V gene (reference sequence). CDR3 nucleotides: TGTGCCAGCAGCCAAGGAGGGGCTGGAAACACCATATATTTT. Amino acids: CASSQGGAGNTIYF.

J is TRBJ2-5 and V is TRBV20-1; D is possibly TRBD1 (6 bases). Looked up from germline, CDR1 is DFQATT and CDR2 is SNEGSKA (reference sequence). The V gene lost 5 bases and the J gene lost 7 bases, with 14 bases spanning the gap. The CDR3 extends over 12 amino acids. The DNA for the CDR3 is TGCAGTGCTGAGGACAGCTCGGGGACCCAGTACTTC. Residues: CSAEDSSGTQYF.

The rearrangement links TRBV20-1 to TRBJ1-1, with D possibly being TRBD1 (6 bases). The V end was cut by 6 bases, the J end by 0 bases, with 17 bases between. The CDR3 covers 15 residues. Germline V CDR1 and CDR2: DFQATT, SNEGSKA (reference sequence). CDR3 residues: CSAPGTFLLNTEAFF. DNA of the CDR3: TGCAGTGCCCCCGGGACATTCTTGCTGAACACTGAAGCTTTCTTT.

The chain links TRBV15 to TRBJ2-1; D perhaps matches TRBD1 (5 bases). Germline CDR1 reads LNHNV; CDR2 reads YYDKDF (reference sequence). Trimming stripped 4 bases from V and 4 bases from J, with 8 bases between. CDR3 length: 13 amino acids. The CDR3 spells CATSTRQYNEQFF. The CDR3 bases are TGTGCCACCAGCACCCGACAGTACAATGAGCAGTTCTTC.

This chain uses TRBV4-2 with TRBJ2-7, with 7 bases matching TRBD1. This CDR3 is built from 16 residues. Germline V gives CDR1 LGHNA, CDR2 YNFKEQ. The ends lost 4 bases at V and 0 bases at J; junction bases unmatched: 9. The CDR3 loop reads CASSPWLGDSSYEQYF. The DNA of the CDR3 is TGTGCCAGCAGCCCGTGGTTGGGGGACAGCTCCTACGAGCAGTACTTC.

This clonotype has ten or more counts. Its ends do not fully match the called genes, so a read error is possible. This chain joins TRBV12-3 or TRBV12-4 and TRBJ1-6; D is possibly TRBD1 (5 bases). The CDR3 extends over 16 amino acids. This chain's CDR3 is CASTLGVRRSNSPLHF. The CDR3 DNA reads TGTGCCAGCACTTTAGGGGTAAGGCGGTCGAATTCACCCCTCCACTTT.

The V gene is TRBV5-1, the J gene TRBJ2-2; TRBD2 aligns across 14 bases. CDR1 is SGHRS, CDR2 YFSETQ, per germline. CDR3 length equals 18 residues. V lost 0 bases and J lost 3; bases outside the gene matches: 4. The CDR3 protein is CASSLGLAGGPDTGELFF. In DNA, the CDR3 is TGCGCCAGCAGCTTGGGACTAGCGGGGGGGCCCGACACCGGGGAGCTGTTTTTT.

This chain connects TRBV6-5 to TRBJ1-2, with 9 bases matching TRBD1. Germline V gene sequence: CDR1 MNHEY, CDR2 SVGAGI. This CDR3 contains 16 residues. After removal of 2 bases from V and 1 base from J, the junction contained 5 bases not matched to a gene. CDR3 sequence: CASSYDGTGRNYGYTF. The CDR3 DNA sequence: TGTGCCAGCAGTTACGACGGGACAGGGCGTAACTATGGCTACACCTTC.

This rearrangement joins TRBV9 to TRBJ2-3; 15 positions match TRBD2. V trimming: 0 bases; J trimming: 0 bases; junction bases outside the gene matches: 11. Germline lookup yields CDR1 SGDLS and CDR2 YYNGEE. The CDR3 contains 21 residues. CDR3 nucleotide sequence: TGTGCCAGCAGCGTAGTAAGCGCCGGGACTAGCGGGGGGCGGAGCACAGATACGCAGTATTTT. It encodes CASSVVSAGTSGGRSTDTQYF.

As regards this clonotype: A junction boundary mismatches the germline segment, possibly from a read error. The chain employs TRBV13 and TRBJ2-7; perhaps TRBD1 as D (7 bases). Per the germline V gene, CDR1 is PRHDT and CDR2 is FYEKMQ (reference sequence). CDR3 size: 14 residues. For the CDR3, the DNA is TGTGCCAGCAGCCTAGGACAGGACTACCACGAGCAGTACTTC. This gives the protein CASSLGQDYHEQYF.

J is TRBJ2-5 and V is TRBV12-3 or TRBV12-4, with 8 bases lining up with TRBD2. The J segment lost 3 bases and the V segment lost 4 bases, leaving 10 bases of the junction unmatched. The CDR3 has 16 residues. For the CDR3, the DNA is TGTGCCAGCAGTTGGGCCCCGGGACTAGGAAAAGAGACCCAGTACTTC. It is translated as CASSWAPGLGKETQYF.

The V call is TRBV21-1, the J call TRBJ2-4; the DNA was not used to check the table's D call, TRBD1. TRBV21-1 constitutes a pseudogene. The CDR3 length is 15 residues. CDR3 protein: CASSQKAGGHNIQYF. CDR3 bases: TGTGCCAGCAGCCAGAAGGCCGGGGGCCACAACATTCAGTACTTC.

The chain employs TRBV7-3 and TRBJ2-5; D assignment may be TRBD1 or TRBD2 (7 bases each). The end of the DNA is better explained by TRBJ2-7, so the J call may be wrong. Germline CDR1 reads SGHTA; CDR2 reads FQGTGA. The length of the CDR3 is 13 residues. DNA for the CDR3: TGTGCCAGCAGCCAGGGGGGCGGGGGCGAGCAGTACTTC. It encodes CASSQGGGGEQYF.

The rearrangement uses TRBV7-8 and TRBJ2-1; D unclear. Germline V CDR1 and CDR2: SGHVS, FQNEAQ. The CDR3 spans 15 residues. Trimming left V 0 bases short and J 7 bases short, with 13 bases between. The CDR3 loop is CASSLAKGVGNEQFF. CDR3 sequence (DNA): TGTGCCAGCAGCTTAGCTAAAGGAGTGGGGAATGAGCAGTTCTTC. The variable domain in full, completed from reference TRBV7-8 and TRBJ2-1, reads GAGVSQSPRYKVAKRGQDVALRCDPISGHVSLFWYQQALGQGPEFLTYFQNEAQLDKSGLPSDRFFAERPEGSVSTLKIQRTQQEDSAVYLCASSLAKGVGNEQFFGPGTRLTVL.

The genes are TRBV20-1 and TRBJ2-1; a possible D gene is TRBD2 (6 bases). Germline lookup yields CDR1 DFQATT and CDR2 SNEGSKA (reference sequence). There are 13 residues in the CDR3. Written as DNA, the CDR3 is TGCAGGCCGACTAGTGGCACCTACAATGAGCAGTTCTTC. Translation: CRPTSGTYNEQFF.

This clonotype has only a few counts. The chain uses TRBV5-1 and TRBJ1-1; weak D call: TRBD1 (6 bases). The V gene's germline CDR1 is SGHRS and CDR2 YFSETQ. V lost 5 bases and J 1 base, leaving 15 bases between the germline ends. This CDR3 is built from 15 residues. The CDR3 reads CASRSTGYGNTEAFF. CDR3 DNA sequence: TGCGCCAGCAGAAGTACAGGGTACGGGAACACTGAAGCTTTCTTT.

The sample holds one count of this clonotype. The V and J genes are TRBV20-1 and TRBJ2-7, with D perhaps matching TRBD1 (6 bases). Germline values: CDR1 DFQATT, CDR2 SNEGSKA (reference sequence). The CDR3 has 12 residues. V lost 5 bases and J lost 3, with 11 bases in between. The CDR3 here is CSARGQSYEQYF. CDR3 bases: TGCAGTGCTCGAGGACAGAGCTACGAGCAGTACTTC.